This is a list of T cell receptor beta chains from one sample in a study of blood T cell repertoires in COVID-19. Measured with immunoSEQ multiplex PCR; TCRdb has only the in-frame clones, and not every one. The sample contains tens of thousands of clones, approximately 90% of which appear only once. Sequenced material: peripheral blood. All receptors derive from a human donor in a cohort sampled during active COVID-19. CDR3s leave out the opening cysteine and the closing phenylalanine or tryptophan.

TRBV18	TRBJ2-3	ASSGGGRDTQY
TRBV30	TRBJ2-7	AWTPHAGSPPEQY
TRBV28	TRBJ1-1	ASSGHVNTEAF
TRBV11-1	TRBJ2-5	ASSFPGGETQY
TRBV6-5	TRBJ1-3	ASSYGSSGNTIY
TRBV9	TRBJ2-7	ASSRTGRGEQY
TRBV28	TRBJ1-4	ASGNGGRVGEKLF
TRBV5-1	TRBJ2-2	ASSLRVLGQAGGTGELF
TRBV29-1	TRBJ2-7	SVEGGNEQY
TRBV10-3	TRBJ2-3	AISDRQDTQY
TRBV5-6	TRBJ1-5	ASSLQGRNQPQH
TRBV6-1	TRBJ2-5	ASSEEGSGRETQY
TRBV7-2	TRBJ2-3	ASSLPSGRAGNTQY
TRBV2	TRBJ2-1	ASSESGVIYNEQF
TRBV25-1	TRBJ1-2	ASSEKGAYGYT
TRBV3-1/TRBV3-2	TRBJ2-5	ASSPPPGSEQTQY
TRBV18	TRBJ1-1	ASSPHQVFTEAF
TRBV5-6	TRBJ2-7	ASSLFTDKVQY
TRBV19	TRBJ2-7	ARTQGVERAQQY
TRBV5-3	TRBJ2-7	ARKFRRWAYEQY
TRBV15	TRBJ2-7	ATSRDRTGQGYEQY
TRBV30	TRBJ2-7	AWGDSYEQY
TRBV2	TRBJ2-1	ASRPSRTSGSYNEQF
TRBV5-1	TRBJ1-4	ASSLGHAQDEKLF
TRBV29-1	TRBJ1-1	SASVGGDTEAF
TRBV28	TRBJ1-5	ASSLQGQPQH
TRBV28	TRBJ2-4	ASTQGVRVPKNIQY
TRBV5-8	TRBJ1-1	ASSLEGPSRNTEAF
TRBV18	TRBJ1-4	ASSNRRQARLLDEKLF
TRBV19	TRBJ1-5	ASSTTWGGPSNQPQH
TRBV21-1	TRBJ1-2	ASSKEEQGAGGYT
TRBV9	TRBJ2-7	ASSVGGASSSYEQY
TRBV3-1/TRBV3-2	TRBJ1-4	ASSRTATNEKLF
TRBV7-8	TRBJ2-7	ASSPGLSGTSAYEQY
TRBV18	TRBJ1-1	ASSPERDTEAF
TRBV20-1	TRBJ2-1	SARRWNEQF
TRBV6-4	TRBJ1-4	ASSDPGQGRREKLF
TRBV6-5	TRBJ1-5	ASQRDRGMGRKVH
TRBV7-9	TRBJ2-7	ASSHTLAGEQY
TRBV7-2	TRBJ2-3	ASTPFSGPTDTQY
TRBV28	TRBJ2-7	ASSLTAGYYEQY
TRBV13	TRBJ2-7	ASSLGPGGGGTTYEQY
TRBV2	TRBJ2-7	ASSGRVVWEQY
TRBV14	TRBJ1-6	ASSPGVYGDNSPLH
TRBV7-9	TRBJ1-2	ASSLAGQGVRGYT
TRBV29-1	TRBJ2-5	SASASGSGETQY
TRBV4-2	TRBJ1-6	ASSQAKGAWSSYNSPLH
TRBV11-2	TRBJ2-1	ASSLGQGTSNEQF
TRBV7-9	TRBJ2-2	ASSSRLAGFGELF
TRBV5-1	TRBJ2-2	ASRIAGVAAGELF
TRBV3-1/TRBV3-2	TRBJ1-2	ASSQGTGRRGYGYT
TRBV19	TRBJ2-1	ASSIGIYYNEQF
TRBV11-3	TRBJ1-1	ASSLGRGPNTEAF
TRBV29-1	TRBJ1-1	SVSTLGTGEGAF
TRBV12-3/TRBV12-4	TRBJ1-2	ASSATGGRRYT
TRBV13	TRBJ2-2	ASSPDRGRDTGELF
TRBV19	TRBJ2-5	ASREREGFETQY
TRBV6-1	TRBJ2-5	ASSEARGVARETQY
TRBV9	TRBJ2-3	ASSVSPGGMIADTQY
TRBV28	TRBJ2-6	ASSSRLRGANVLT